The TCR beta chain described here comes from a study of OX40 agonist ivuxolimab in advanced cancers. On the study more broadly: An anti-OX40 (CD134) antibody with agonistic activity, ivuxolimab, was administered to patients. Under the entry rules, prior anti-PD-1, anti-PD-L1 or anti-CTLA-4 therapy was allowed, and 40% had some. Partial responses were achieved by three patients: one hepatocellular carcinoma, two cutaneous melanoma.

Data came from immunoSEQ multiplex PCR; TCRdb stores just in-frame clones and leaves some out. The table has tens of thousands of clones, approximately 90% seen once. This CDR3 is built from 13 residues. Germline V gene sequence: CDR1 SGHRS, CDR2 YFSETQ. V lost 7 bases and J 0 bases, leaving 10 bases between the germline ends. The chain carries TRBV5-1 and TRBJ1-1, with D unresolved. The source material was CD4+ or CD8+ T cells sorted from blood, sampled in a trial of the OX40 agonist ivuxolimab. The clonotype originates from an adult with an advanced solid tumor such as melanoma, head and neck, liver or kidney cancer. The DNA for the CDR3 is TGCGCCAGCTATGCTGGGATGAACACTGAAGCTTTCTTT. It is translated as CASYAGMNTEAFF.